Included here is one TCR beta chain sequence, with context. The data derive from a study of shared clonotypes between healthy human individuals. Sorted-subset replicate PCR reactions were performed with approximately 180 ng DNA, corresponding to tens of thousands of T cell genomes. Data came from immunoSEQ multiplex PCR; TCRdb stores just in-frame clones and leaves some out. The sample comprises approximately 2,200,000 clones, about 92% of which are singletons, and roughly 1.8% rests with the top ten. The naive CD8 population came from CD45RO-negative cells selected for CCR7, without terminally differentiated effector memory CD45RA+ cells. This CDR3 contains 14 residues. Germline CDR1 reads MNHEY; CDR2 reads SMNVEV (reference sequence). After removal of 3 bases from V and 7 bases from J, the junction contained 4 bases not matched to a gene.

This TCR was recovered from a man younger than 30 in good health. Some clones in this sample may be carry-over from other donors' samples. The chain combines TRBV27 with TRBJ1-4; TRBD1 aligns across 8 bases. Sequencing was performed on naive CD8+ T cells from PBMCs. CDR3 region: CASSFQGASEKLFF. CDR3 sequence (DNA): TGTGCCAGCAGTTTCCAGGGGGCGAGTGAAAAACTGTTTTTT.